This T cell receptor beta chain was observed in a study of CD8+ T cells in alopecia areata. The V end was cut by 5 bases, the J end by 0 bases, with 5 bases between. The CDR3 runs 13 residues. Per the germline V gene, CDR1 is GTSNPN and CDR2 is SVGIG (reference sequence). Reverse transcription of extracted RNA yielded cDNA, which provided the sequencing template. Sequenced by immunoSEQ multiplex PCR; TCRdb stores in-frame clones only, minus some. The sample includes around 69,000 clones, roughly 60% of them seen just once. Study-level results: Lesional tissue from the scalp (especially in alopecia totalis/universalis) showed higher clonality than normal scalp.

As regards this clone: What it binds is not known.

The chain joins TRBV30 to TRBJ2-6; no definite D call. This TCR was recovered from a human donor with alopecia areata. This specimen consisted of CD8+ T cells sorted from blood, obtained at week 0. The CDR3 region has the DNA TGTGCCTGGGAAATCTCTGGGGCCAACGTCCTGACTTTC. It codes for CAWEISGANVLTF.